Shown below are 14 T cell receptor beta chains from a single sample sequenced in a study of identical twins (dated by TCRdb to about 2016). The library relied on 5' RACE. Sequencing was carried out with an Illumina HiSeq 2000. TCRdb ran its own pipeline on the public reads, namely fastp trimming at Q25 and MiXCR clone calling, and kept in-frame beta chains. Every distinct CDR3 protein forms one entry, paired with its most common genes and DNA. The sample table lists 450,000 or so distinct CDR3 sequences, approximately 15% of them with a count of one. The ten largest clones add up to 0.52% of the sample. These data were likewise used in another study, on yellow fever vaccine responses in identical twins.

What was sequenced was CD4+ T cells sorted from blood. The source is a woman younger than 30 in good health.

This clonotype has a handful of counts. The CDR3 nucleotides are TGTGCCAGCTCACCAAACAGCTCCTACGAGCAGTACTTC. Translating gives CASSPNSSYEQYF. The gene calls are TRBV18 and TRBJ2-7; D is uncertain. The CDR3 is 13 amino acids. The germline V gene encodes CDR1 KGHSH and CDR2 LQKENI. V shed 2 bases and J shed 0 bases, with 5 bases lying between them. The variable domain in full, completed from reference TRBV18 and TRBJ2-7, reads NAGVMQNPRHLVRRRGQEARLRCSPMKGHSHVYWYRQLPEEGLKFMVYLQKENIIDESGMPKERFSAEFPKEGPSILRIQQVVRGDSAAYFCASSPNSSYEQYFGPGTRLTVT.

Only a few counts were recorded for this clonotype. The CDR3 coding sequence is TGTGCCAGCCCGGGGGACAGGGAAACAGATACGCAGTATTTT. Its protein is CASPGDRETDTQYF. The gene calls are TRBV7-2 and TRBJ2-3; 9 positions match TRBD1. Germline V lookup: CDR1 SGHTA, CDR2 FQGNSA. CDR3 length: 14 amino acids. Trimming cost V 8 bases and J 3 bases; bases outside gene matches: 6. Full variable domain (outside the CDR3, taken from reference TRBV7-2 and TRBJ2-3): GAGVSQSPSNKVTEKGKDVELRCDPISGHTALYWYRQSLGQGLEFLIYFQGNSAPDKSGLPSDRFSAERTGGSVSTLTIQRTQQEDSAVYLCASPGDRETDTQYFGPGTRLTVL.

The chain recombines TRBV7-8 with TRBJ2-7; 11 bases match TRBD2. Looked up from germline, CDR1 is SGHVS and CDR2 is FQNEAQ. The J segment lost 4 bases and the V segment lost 3 bases, leaving 5 bases of the junction unmatched. This CDR3 contains 15 residues. The CDR3: CASSFTSGGQYEQYF. CDR3 in DNA: TGTGCCAGCAGCTTTACTAGCGGGGGTCAATACGAGCAGTACTTC.

This clonotype was picked up a small number of times. This rearrangement joins TRBV28 to TRBJ2-3; 8 bases match TRBD2. The length of the CDR3 is 17 residues. After removal of 5 bases from V and 2 bases from J, the junction contained 12 bases not matched to a gene. Germline V gene sequence: CDR1 MDHEN, CDR2 SYDVKM. The CDR3 DNA sequence: TGTGCCAGCAGTGCCCCAGGGAGCGGGGGTTACACAGATACGCAGTATTTT. Translated: CASSAPGSGGYTDTQYF.

The genes are TRBV3-1 and TRBJ2-1, with 8 bases identical to TRBD2. Germline V gene sequence: CDR1 LGHDT, CDR2 YNNKEL (reference sequence). V lost 3 bases and J lost 9; bases outside the gene matches: 10. The CDR3 has 15 amino acids. The CDR3 DNA is TGTGCCAGCAGCCAGCCGGGGGGGAAGGGGGGTGAGCAGTTCTTC. Translated, it gives CASSQPGGKGGEQFF.

This clonotype was found a few times. The J gene is TRBJ1-4, the V gene TRBV28; D gene unclear. The CDR3 length is 16 residues. Germline V gives CDR1 MDHEN, CDR2 SYDVKM. With 2 bases removed from V and 7 bases from J, the gap between germline ends came to 17 bases. CDR3 sequence reads: CASSLGVRAEVEKLFF. As DNA, the CDR3 is TGTGCCAGCAGTTTAGGGGTCCGGGCTGAAGTTGAAAAACTGTTTTTT.

Only a few counts were recorded for this clonotype. In DNA form, the CDR3 reads TGTGCCAGCCATCCCGGCTCCGGGTACGAGCAGTACTTC. Translating it yields CASHPGSGYEQYF. The chain couples TRBV21-1 to TRBJ2-7; the table's TRBD1 call for D was not verified on the DNA. TRBV21-1 is reported as a pseudogene. There are 13 residues in the CDR3.

The chain employs TRBV20-1 and TRBJ2-1; 9 bases fit TRBD1. Germline trimming cut 0 bases from V and 7 bases from J; bases unmatched to any gene: 4. CDR1 DFQATT and CDR2 SNEGSKA come from the germline V gene (reference sequence). There are 14 residues in the CDR3. The CDR3 loop is CSARDGTGQNEQFF. DNA of the CDR3: TGCAGTGCTAGAGACGGGACAGGGCAAAATGAGCAGTTCTTC.

This chain uses TRBV20-1 with TRBJ1-1, with unresolved D. The CDR3 runs 11 residues. V shed 6 bases and J shed 0 bases, with 5 bases lying between them. CDR1 is DFQATT and CDR2 is SNEGSKA in the germline V gene (reference sequence). CDR3 sequence: CSASMNTEAFF. In DNA, the CDR3 is TGCAGTGCCTCCATGAACACTGAAGCTTTCTTT.

V is TRBV2 and J is TRBJ1-6; no firm D call. V was pared by 5 bases and J by 10 bases, with 15 bases between. Germline V gives CDR1 SNHLY, CDR2 FYNNEI. This CDR3 region has 14 residues. The CDR3 bases are TGTGCCAGCAGTAAAACTGGGCAGGACTCACCCCTCCACTTT. The encoded protein is CASSKTGQDSPLHF. The whole variable domain, filled in from reference TRBV2 and TRBJ1-6, reads EPEVTQTPSHQVTQMGQEVILRCVPISNHLYFYWYRQILGQKVEFLVSFYNNEISEKSEIFDDQFSVERPDGSNFTLKIRSTKLEDSAMYFCASSKTGQDSPLHFGNGTRLTVT.

The chain employs TRBV28 and TRBJ2-7; 11 bases are a match to TRBD1. V lost 4 bases to trimming and J lost 4 bases; unmatched junction nucleotides: 3. The CDR3 covers 14 residues. The germline V gene has CDR1 MDHEN and CDR2 SYDVKM. The CDR3: CASSWTGGRYEQYF. The CDR3 nucleotides are TGTGCCAGCAGTTGGACAGGGGGCCGGTACGAGCAGTACTTC.

This clonotype was counted a single time. The V and J genes are TRBV11-2 and TRBJ2-1, with 8 positions matching TRBD1. Germline CDR1 is SGHAT and CDR2 is FQNNGV. The V segment lost 5 bases and the J segment 8 bases; nucleotides outside the gene matches: 11. The CDR3 runs 15 residues. The CDR3 DNA reads as TGTGCCAGCAGCCAAGGACAGGGCTGGGGGGATGAGCAGTTCTTC. It encodes CASSQGQGWGDEQFF.

As regards this clonotype: Relative to the germline gene, one junction end is altered; a read error may explain this. This chain uses TRBV7-7 with TRBJ2-3, with 8 nucleotides matching TRBD2. From germline, CDR1 is SSHAT and CDR2 FNYEAQ (reference sequence). This CDR3 is 17 amino acids long. CDR3: CASSLAPGLVGTDTQYF. CDR3 DNA sequence: TGTGCTAGCAGCTTAGCTCCGGGACTAGTAGGCACAGATACGCAGTATTTT.

The V gene is TRBV19, the J gene TRBJ2-2; D remains unclear. The CDR3 is made up of 14 amino acids. Trimming took 3 bases from V and 3 from J, leaving 8 bases between them. Germline V lookup: CDR1 LNHDA, CDR2 SQIVND (reference sequence). CDR3 sequence (DNA): TGTGCCAGTAGTATGAGCCGGGACACCGGGGAGCTGTTTTTT. Protein sequence: CASSMSRDTGELFF.